These 10 T cell receptor beta chains share one sample of origin, sequenced in a study of blood T cells in healthy people across ages. A second roughly 6 to 11 cycle PCR used barcoded and J-beta primers. MiXCR, run by TCRdb on the 5' RACE reads, gives a single entry per CDR3 protein. The sample consists of 1.5 million to 2 million distinct CDR3 sequences, just under 50% of them appearing once. The source material was blood. The source of these receptors is a woman aged 40 to 50 in good health.

This clonotype occurred once. This chain uses TRBV6-5 with TRBJ2-3; D is possibly TRBD1 (6 bases). Germline loops: CDR1 MNHEY, CDR2 SVGAGI. The ends were cut back, 2 bases at V and 6 bases at J, with 12 bases in the middle. The CDR3 contains 14 residues. The CDR3 nucleotides read TGTGCCAGCAGTTACACCAGGGGTCCGGATACGCAGTATTTT. Amino acids: CASSYTRGPDTQYF.

Only a few counts were recorded for this clonotype. The rearrangement joins TRBV5-6 to TRBJ2-4; D ambiguous. Per the germline V gene, CDR1 is SGHDT and CDR2 is YYEEEE. The length of the CDR3 is 14 residues. The V end was cut by 1 base, the J end by 2 bases, with 7 bases between. The CDR3 protein is CASSLKVSKNIQYF. DNA for the CDR3: TGTGCCAGCAGCTTGAAGGTGTCCAAAAACATTCAGTACTTC.

The gene calls are TRBV5-1 and TRBJ2-1; D tentatively reads TRBD1 or TRBD2 (6 bases each). V was shortened by 0 bases and J by 10 bases, with 17 bases between the two germline ends. Germline V lookup: CDR1 SGHRS, CDR2 YFSETQ. CDR3 length: 15 amino acids. The CDR3 sequence: CASSLDGGALTEQFF. CDR3 in DNA: TGCGCCAGCAGCTTGGACGGGGGCGCACTCACGGAGCAGTTCTTC.

V and J are TRBV27 and TRBJ2-7; D possibly matches TRBD1 or TRBD2 (5 bases each). This CDR3 is 15 amino acids long. CDR1 is MNHEY and CDR2 is SMNVEV in the germline V gene (reference sequence). Trimming pared 6 bases from V and 0 bases from J, leaving 15 bases between. The CDR3 DNA reads TGTGCCAGCAGGCATGGGACGGATAGCTCCTACGAGCAGTACTTC. Residues: CASRHGTDSSYEQYF.

The chain employs TRBV20-1 and TRBJ2-3; 10 bases line up with TRBD1. This CDR3 has 14 amino acids. Germline V gene sequence: CDR1 DFQATT, CDR2 SNEGSKA (reference sequence). J was trimmed by 5 bases and V by 6 bases; bases with no gene match: 8. This chain's CDR3 is CSASSGTGVDTQYF. The CDR3 nucleotides are TGCAGTGCCTCTTCTGGGACAGGGGTAGATACGCAGTATTTT.

The chain combines TRBV20-1 with TRBJ2-1; tentatively, D is TRBD2 (6 bases). Germline CDR1 is DFQATT and CDR2 is SNEGSKA (reference sequence). V dropped 6 bases and J dropped 0 bases, with 15 bases sitting between them. There are 15 residues in the CDR3. CDR3: CSAPGLPRSYNEQFF. The CDR3 DNA reads TGCAGTGCACCGGGACTCCCGCGCTCCTACAATGAGCAGTTCTTC.

The V gene is TRBV28, the J gene TRBJ2-3, with 9 bases matching TRBD1. Germline V gene data show CDR1 as MDHEN and CDR2 as SYDVKM. The CDR3 has 17 residues. With 5 bases clipped from V and 3 bases from J, the junction kept 12 bases outside the gene matches. The CDR3: CASSLPETTGGTDTQYF. Written as DNA, the CDR3 is TGTGCCAGCAGTCTACCAGAAACGACAGGGGGAACAGATACGCAGTATTTT.

This chain connects TRBV4-3 to TRBJ1-2; D might be TRBD1 (5 bases). Germline assignment: CDR1 LGHNA and CDR2 YSLEER. Trimming removed 1 base at V and 2 bases at J, with 14 bases between. This CDR3 has 16 amino acids. In DNA form, the CDR3 reads TGCGCCAGCAGCCAAGGAGATTCGAGACAGAACTATGGCTACACCTTC. Its protein product is CASSQGDSRQNYGYTF.

The rearrangement links TRBV15 to TRBJ1-2; 9 bases are shared with TRBD1. This CDR3 is built from 14 residues. CDR1 and CDR2 (germline): LNHNV, YYDKDF (reference sequence). Unmatched junction bases numbered 4, after V lost 0 bases and J lost 8 bases. The CDR3 DNA reads as TGTGCCACCAGCAGAGACCGGACAGGGGAAGGCTACACCTTC. Its translation is CATSRDRTGEGYTF.

The gene calls are TRBV6-1 and TRBJ1-5; no definite D call. V was shortened by 8 bases and J by 4 bases, with 12 bases between the two germline ends. Germline V gives CDR1 MNHNS, CDR2 SASEGT. This CDR3 is built from 13 residues. DNA for the CDR3: TGTGCCAGCCTAACGTCGGGGAATCAGCCCCAGCATTTT. This gives the protein CASLTSGNQPQHF.